This T cell receptor beta chain appears in the sequencing data of a study of post-analysis software for immune sequencing data. Study at large: The patients showed relapsing-remitting, secondary progressive and progressive-relapsing multiple sclerosis courses.

On this clonotype: What it binds is unknown.

Built from TCR beta cDNA, the libraries had unique molecular identifiers in them. TCRdb re-called the PCR reads through MiXCR, storing one row per CDR3 protein. The sample lists 150,000 or so distinct CDR3 sequences, under 40% occurring once. The germline V and J ends were trimmed by 0 bases and 6 bases, with 15 bases remaining between them. The germline gives CDR1 DFQATT, CDR2 SNEGSKA (reference sequence). The CDR3 contains 15 residues. Study-level points and caveats: With TRBV5-6, TRBV5-1 and TRBV20-1 included, about 5 TRBV segments were more frequent in patients than in controls.

The sample was blood, taken after autologous hematopoietic stem cell transplantation. The chain joins TRBV20-1 to TRBJ1-5; D unclear. This TCR was recovered from a girl aged 10-17 years with multiple sclerosis. This CDR3 is CSARDIRNGIQPQHF. The CDR3 region has the DNA TGCAGTGCTAGAGATATCCGGAATGGGATTCAGCCCCAGCATTTT.